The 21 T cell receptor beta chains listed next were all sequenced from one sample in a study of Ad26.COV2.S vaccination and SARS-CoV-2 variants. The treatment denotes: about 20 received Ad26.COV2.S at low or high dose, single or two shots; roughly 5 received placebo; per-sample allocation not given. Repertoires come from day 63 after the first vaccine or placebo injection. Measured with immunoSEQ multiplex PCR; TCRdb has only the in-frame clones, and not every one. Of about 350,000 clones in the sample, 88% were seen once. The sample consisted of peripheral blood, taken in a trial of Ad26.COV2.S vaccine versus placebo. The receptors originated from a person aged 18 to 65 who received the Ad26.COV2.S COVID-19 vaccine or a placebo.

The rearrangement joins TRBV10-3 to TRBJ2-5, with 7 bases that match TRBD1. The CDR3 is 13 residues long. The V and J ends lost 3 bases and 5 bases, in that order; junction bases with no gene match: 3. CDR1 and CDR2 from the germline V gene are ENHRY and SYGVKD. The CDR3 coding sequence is TGTGCCATCAGTGAACAGGGGCGGGAGACCCAGTACTTC. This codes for CAISEQGRETQYF.

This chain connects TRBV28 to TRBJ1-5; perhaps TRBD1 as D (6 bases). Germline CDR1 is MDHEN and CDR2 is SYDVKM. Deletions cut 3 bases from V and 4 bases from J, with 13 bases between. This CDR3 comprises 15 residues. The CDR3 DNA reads TGTGCCAGCAGTTTCGGTTCCAGGGGAAATCAGCCCCAGCATTTT. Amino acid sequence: CASSFGSRGNQPQHF.

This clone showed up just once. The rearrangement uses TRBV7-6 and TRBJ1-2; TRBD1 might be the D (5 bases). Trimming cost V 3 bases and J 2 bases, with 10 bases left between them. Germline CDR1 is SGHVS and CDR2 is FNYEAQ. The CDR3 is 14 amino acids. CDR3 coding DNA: TGTGCCAGCAGCTTGACAGTTCACAACTATGGCTACACCTTC. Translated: CASSLTVHNYGYTF.

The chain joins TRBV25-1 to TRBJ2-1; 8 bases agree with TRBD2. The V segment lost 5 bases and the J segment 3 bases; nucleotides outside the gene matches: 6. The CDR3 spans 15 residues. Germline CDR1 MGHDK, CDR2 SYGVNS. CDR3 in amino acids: CASSPAGGVYNEQFF. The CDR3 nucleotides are TGTGCCAGCAGTCCGGCGGGGGGTGTCTACAATGAGCAGTTCTTC.

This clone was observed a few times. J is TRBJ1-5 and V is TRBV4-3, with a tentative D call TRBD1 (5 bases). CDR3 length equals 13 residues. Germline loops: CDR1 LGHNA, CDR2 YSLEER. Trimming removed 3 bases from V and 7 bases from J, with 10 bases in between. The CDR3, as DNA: TGCGCCAGCAGCCAGAGGGGTGGGCAGCCCCAGCATTTT. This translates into CASSQRGGQPQHF.

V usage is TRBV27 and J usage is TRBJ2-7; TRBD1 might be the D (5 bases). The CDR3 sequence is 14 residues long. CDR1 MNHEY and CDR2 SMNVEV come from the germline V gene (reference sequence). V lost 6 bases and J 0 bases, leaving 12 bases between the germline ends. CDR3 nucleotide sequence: TGTGCCAGCAGCCCCCGACAGAGCTCCTACGAGCAGTACTTC. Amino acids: CASSPRQSSYEQYF.

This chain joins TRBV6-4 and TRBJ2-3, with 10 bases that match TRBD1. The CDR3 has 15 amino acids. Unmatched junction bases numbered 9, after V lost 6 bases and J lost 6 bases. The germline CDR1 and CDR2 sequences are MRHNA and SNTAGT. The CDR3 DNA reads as TGTGCCAGCAGACCTGGACAGGGGGTTGGTGATACGCAGTATTTT. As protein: CASRPGQGVGDTQYF.

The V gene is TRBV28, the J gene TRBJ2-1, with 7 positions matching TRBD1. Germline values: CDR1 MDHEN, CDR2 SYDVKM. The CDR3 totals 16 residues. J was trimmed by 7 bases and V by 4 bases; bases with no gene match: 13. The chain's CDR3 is CASSSPHLKGANEQFF. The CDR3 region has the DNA TGTGCCAGCAGTTCCCCCCACCTTAAGGGGGCGAATGAGCAGTTCTTC.

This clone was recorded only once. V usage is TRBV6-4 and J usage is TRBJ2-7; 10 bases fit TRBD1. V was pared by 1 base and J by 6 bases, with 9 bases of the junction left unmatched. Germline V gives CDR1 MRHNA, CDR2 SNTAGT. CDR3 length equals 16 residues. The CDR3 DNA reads TGTGCCAGCAGTGACTTCGCGGGACAGGGGCCTGGCGAGCAGTACTTC. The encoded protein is CASSDFAGQGPGEQYF.

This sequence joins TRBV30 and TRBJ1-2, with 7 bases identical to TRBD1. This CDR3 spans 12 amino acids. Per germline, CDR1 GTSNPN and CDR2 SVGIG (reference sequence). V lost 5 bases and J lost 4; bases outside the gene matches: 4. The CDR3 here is CAWGQVFYGYTF. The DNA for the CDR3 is TGTGCCTGGGGACAGGTTTTCTATGGCTACACCTTC.

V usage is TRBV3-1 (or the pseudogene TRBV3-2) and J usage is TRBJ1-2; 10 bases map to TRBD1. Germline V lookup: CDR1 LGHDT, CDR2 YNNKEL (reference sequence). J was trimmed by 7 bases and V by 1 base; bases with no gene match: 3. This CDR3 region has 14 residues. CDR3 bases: TGTGCCAGCAGCCAAGTCCGGACAGGGGGTGGCTACACCTTC. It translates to CASSQVRTGGGYTF.

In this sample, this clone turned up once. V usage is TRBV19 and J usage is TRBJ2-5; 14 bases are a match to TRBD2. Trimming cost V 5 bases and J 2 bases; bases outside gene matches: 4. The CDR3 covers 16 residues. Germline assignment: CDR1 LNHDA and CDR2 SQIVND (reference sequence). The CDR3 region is CASSVGLAGGQETQYF. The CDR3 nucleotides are TGTGCCAGTAGTGTCGGACTAGCGGGAGGACAAGAGACCCAGTACTTC.

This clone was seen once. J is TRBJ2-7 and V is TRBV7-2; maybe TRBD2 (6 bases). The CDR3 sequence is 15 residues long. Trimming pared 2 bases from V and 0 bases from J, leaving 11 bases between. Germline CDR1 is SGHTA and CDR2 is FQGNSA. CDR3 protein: CASSLIGGNSYEQYF. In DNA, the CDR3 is TGTGCCAGCAGCTTAATAGGCGGGAACTCCTACGAGCAGTACTTC.

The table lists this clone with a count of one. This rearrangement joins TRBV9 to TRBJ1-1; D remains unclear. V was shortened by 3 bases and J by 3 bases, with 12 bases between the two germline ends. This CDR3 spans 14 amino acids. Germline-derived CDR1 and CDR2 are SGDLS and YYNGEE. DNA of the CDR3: TGTGCCAGCAGCGAGCAGGCGGAAGACACTGAAGCTTTCTTT. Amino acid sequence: CASSEQAEDTEAFF.

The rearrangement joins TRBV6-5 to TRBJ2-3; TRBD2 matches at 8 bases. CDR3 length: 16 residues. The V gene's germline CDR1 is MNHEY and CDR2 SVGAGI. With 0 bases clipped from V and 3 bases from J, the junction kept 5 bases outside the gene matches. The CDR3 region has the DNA TGTGCCAGCAGTTACTCAGCGGGAGTCATGACAGATACGCAGTATTTT. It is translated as CASSYSAGVMTDTQYF.

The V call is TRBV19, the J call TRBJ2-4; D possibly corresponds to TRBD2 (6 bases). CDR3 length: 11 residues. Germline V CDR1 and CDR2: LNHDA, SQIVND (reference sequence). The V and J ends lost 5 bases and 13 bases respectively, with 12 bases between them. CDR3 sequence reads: CASSQTSQQYF. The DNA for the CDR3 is TGTGCCAGTAGTCAGACTAGTCAACAGTACTTC.

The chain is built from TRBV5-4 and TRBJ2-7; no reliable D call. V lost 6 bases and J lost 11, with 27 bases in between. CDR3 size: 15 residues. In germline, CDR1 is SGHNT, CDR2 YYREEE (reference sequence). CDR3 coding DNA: TGTGCCAGCAAGAAGAGGTCAGGCCCGCGGTTGGGTGAGTACTTC. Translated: CASKKRSGPRLGEYF.

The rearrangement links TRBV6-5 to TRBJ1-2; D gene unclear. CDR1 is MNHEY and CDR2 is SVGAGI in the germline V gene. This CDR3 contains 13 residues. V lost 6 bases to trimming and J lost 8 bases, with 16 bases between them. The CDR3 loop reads CASSFLEAAGYTF. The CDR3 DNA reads TGTGCCAGCAGCTTTCTCGAAGCGGCGGGCTACACCTTC.

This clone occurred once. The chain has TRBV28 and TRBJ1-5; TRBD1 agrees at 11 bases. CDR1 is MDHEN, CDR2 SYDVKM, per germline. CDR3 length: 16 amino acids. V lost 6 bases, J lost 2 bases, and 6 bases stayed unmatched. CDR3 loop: CASSWTGGFRNQPQHF. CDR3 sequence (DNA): TGTGCCAGCAGCTGGACAGGGGGCTTTCGCAATCAGCCCCAGCATTTT.

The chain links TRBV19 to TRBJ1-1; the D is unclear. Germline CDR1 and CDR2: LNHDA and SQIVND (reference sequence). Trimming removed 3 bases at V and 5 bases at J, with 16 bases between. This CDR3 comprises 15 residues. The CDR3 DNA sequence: TGTGCCAGTAGTATCGGGATCATCCTTGGAACTGAAGCTTTCTTT. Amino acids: CASSIGIILGTEAFF.

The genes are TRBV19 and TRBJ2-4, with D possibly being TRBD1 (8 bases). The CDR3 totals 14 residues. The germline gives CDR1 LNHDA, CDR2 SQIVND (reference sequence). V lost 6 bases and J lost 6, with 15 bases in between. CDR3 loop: CASSIQGGTNIQYF. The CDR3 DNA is TGTGCCAGTAGCATACAGGGGGGGACAAACATTCAGTACTTC.